What follows are 11 T cell receptor beta chains derived from one specimen sequenced in a study of blood T cell repertoires in COVID-19. Only in-frame clones appear in the TCRdb table, and some are missing; sequencing was by immunoSEQ multiplex PCR. The table has 200,000 to 250,000 clones, 82% seen once. The material sequenced was peripheral blood. The source is an elderly woman with COVID-19, enrolled during active disease.

The gene calls are TRBV4-1 and TRBJ2-7, with a possible D match to TRBD1 (6 bases). V gave up 4 bases and J gave up 2 bases, with 15 bases separating them. Germline V gives CDR1 MGHRA, CDR2 YSYEKL. The CDR3 runs to 15 residues. The CDR3 sequence: CASSLYPGAPYEQYF. CDR3 DNA: TGCGCCAGCAGCCTCTACCCAGGGGCCCCCTACGAGCAGTACTTC.

This chain joins TRBV6-2 or TRBV6-3 and TRBJ2-1, with 8 bases identical to TRBD2. Germline CDR1 MNHEY, CDR2 SVGEGT. This CDR3 has 14 residues. V dropped 4 bases and J dropped 7; count of bases not matched to a gene: 6. The chain's CDR3 is CASSSPGRVNEQFF. DNA for the CDR3: TGTGCCAGCAGTTCGCCCGGGAGGGTGAATGAGCAGTTCTTC.

CDR3 in DNA: TGTGCCAGCAGGAGGGGGCGTGAGACAGATACGCAGTATTTT. This encodes CASRRGRETDTQYF. The chain combines TRBV5-5 with TRBJ2-3, with 7 bases fitting TRBD1. The germline V gene encodes CDR1 SGHKS and CDR2 YYEKEE (reference sequence). The CDR3 consists of 14 residues. V shed 5 bases, J shed 3 bases, and the junction held 6 bases outside the gene matches. Using reference TRBV5-5 and TRBJ2-3 for the parts outside the CDR3, the full variable domain is DAGVTQSPTHLIKTRGQQVTLRCSPISGHKSVSWYQQVLGQGPQFIFQYYEKEERGRGNFPDRFSARQFPNYSSELNVNALLLGDSALYLCASRRGRETDTQYFGPGTRLTVL.

The V gene is TRBV16, the J gene TRBJ1-5; 8 bases agree with TRBD1. J was trimmed by 4 bases and V by 2 bases; bases with no gene match: 4. Germline-derived CDR1 and CDR2 are KGHSY and FQNENV. This CDR3 spans 15 amino acids. This CDR3 is CASSQVGQGNQPQHF. CDR3 sequence (DNA): TGTGCCAGCAGCCAAGTTGGACAGGGAAATCAGCCCCAGCATTTT.

The chain carries TRBV9 and TRBJ2-7; the match to TRBD1 covers 8 bases. The V gene's germline CDR1 is SGDLS and CDR2 YYNGEE. V was clipped by 0 bases and J by 3 bases; unmatched bases: 5. The CDR3 length is 15 residues. The CDR3, as DNA: TGTGCCAGCAGCGTAGCCCAGGACAGGGTCTACGAGCAGTACTTC. The encoded protein is CASSVAQDRVYEQYF.

The chain has TRBV11-3 and TRBJ2-3; no clear D. Deletions cut 3 bases from V and 4 bases from J, with 5 bases between. The CDR3 is 12 residues long. The germline CDR1 and CDR2 sequences are SGHNT and YENEEA. This CDR3 is CASSFTADTQYF. For the CDR3, the DNA is TGTGCCAGCAGCTTCACGGCAGATACGCAGTATTTT.

This chain uses TRBV24-1 with TRBJ2-7, with 8 bases lining up with TRBD1. The CDR3 totals 14 residues. Germline CDR1 KGHDR, CDR2 SFDVKD. V was clipped by 4 bases and J by 2 bases; unmatched bases: 3. The CDR3 DNA follows: TGTGCCACCAGTGACCCGGACAGGGCCTACGAGCAGTACTTC. Protein: CATSDPDRAYEQYF.

This clone has just one count. The chain uses TRBV7-3 and TRBJ2-5; TRBD2 matches at 15 bases. Germline V gene lookup returns CDR1 SGHTA and CDR2 FQGTGA. The CDR3 length is 16 residues. Trimming removed 2 bases from V and 2 bases from J; junction bases left unmatched: 0. This CDR3 is CASSLGLAGGQETQYF. The DNA of the CDR3 is TGTGCCAGCAGCTTAGGACTAGCGGGAGGGCAAGAGACCCAGTACTTC.

DNA for the CDR3: TGTGCCAGCAGCTTAGGGGTAGCTCCTCCACTGGATACGCAGTATTTT. Its protein is CASSLGVAPPLDTQYF. The chain uses TRBV7-2 and TRBJ2-3; D gene ambiguous. This CDR3 is built from 16 residues. V lost 1 base, J lost 6 bases, and 17 bases lay in between. The germline CDR1 and CDR2 sequences are SGHTA and FQGNSA. The full variable domain, its missing parts supplied by reference TRBV7-2 and TRBJ2-3, is GAGVSQSPSNKVTEKGKDVELRCDPISGHTALYWYRQSLGQGLEFLIYFQGNSAPDKSGLPSDRFSAERTGGSVSTLTIQRTQQEDSAVYLCASSLGVAPPLDTQYFGPGTRLTVL.

The chain links TRBV18 to TRBJ2-1; TRBD1 agrees at 9 bases. The trim removed 2 bases at V and 2 bases at J, leaving 4 bases unmatched. This CDR3 has 16 residues. In germline, CDR1 is KGHSH, CDR2 LQKENI. The CDR3 here is CASSPTDRGTYNEQFF. Here the CDR3 DNA reads TGTGCCAGCTCACCAACGGACAGGGGAACCTACAATGAGCAGTTCTTC.

The chain has TRBV6-6 and TRBJ2-7; 8 bases fit TRBD2. The trim removed 2 bases at V and 0 bases at J, leaving 0 bases unmatched. The CDR3 is 14 amino acids. CDR1 and CDR2 (germline): MNHNY, SVGAGI (reference sequence). The CDR3 region has the DNA TGTGCCAGCAGTTACAGCGGGGGCTCCTACGAGCAGTACTTC. Protein: CASSYSGGSYEQYF.